This TCR beta chain was sequenced in a study of cytomegalovirus exposure and HLA in healthy donors. The CDR3 is 18 amino acids. CDR1 is LNHDA, CDR2 SQIVND, per germline (reference sequence). The V segment lost 6 bases and the J segment 0 bases; nucleotides outside the gene matches: 10. To note about this clone: Its antigen is unidentified.

Assay: immunoSEQ multiplex PCR; the TCRdb copy retains only in-frame clones and omits some. Among approximately 300,000 clones listed, roughly 87% were seen once. General study findings and limits: In a later analysis, first-cohort TCR clusters were found to tend to co-occur in the 130 or so validation repertoires.

Sequencing was performed on PBMCs. The J gene is TRBJ2-6, the V gene TRBV19; 8 bases map to TRBD1. The clonotype originates from a woman aged 25 to 39 in good health and CMV-seropositive. CDR3 loop: CASRPGTGRNSGANVLTF. DNA of the CDR3: TGTGCCAGTAGACCCGGGACAGGCAGAAACTCTGGGGCCAACGTCCTGACTTTC.